This T cell receptor beta chain was captured by sequencing in a study of OX40 agonist ivuxolimab in advanced cancers. In the study overall: Patients were treated with ivuxolimab, an agonistic anti-OX40 (CD134) antibody.

The data were produced by immunoSEQ multiplex PCR, yet TCRdb's version contains in-frame clones alone and is incomplete. The sample holds over 35,000 clones, 70% to 90% seen once. With 5 bases removed from V and 4 bases from J, the gap between germline ends came to 19 bases. The germline gives CDR1 SGHVS, CDR2 FNYEAQ. The CDR3 is 16 residues long. This sample comprised CD4+ or CD8+ T cells sorted from blood, obtained in a trial of the OX40 agonist ivuxolimab. This TCR derives from an adult with an advanced solid tumor such as melanoma, head and neck, liver or kidney cancer. V and J are TRBV7-6 and TRBJ2-3, with D possibly matching TRBD1 (5 bases). The CDR3, as DNA: TGTGCCAGCAGCCCCTCAGGGCTTAGCTCTTCAGATACGCAGTATTTT. This encodes CASSPSGLSSSDTQYF.